The T cell receptor beta chain described here comes from a study of T cells in Graves' hyperthyroidism and ophthalmopathy. Study background: Before treatment of any kind, peripheral blood was taken at initial diagnosis.

V shed 3 bases, J shed 8 bases, and the junction held 13 bases outside the gene matches. The CDR3 has 17 amino acids. CDR1 LNHDA and CDR2 SQIVND come from the germline V gene (reference sequence). In the ophthalmopathy cohort, Clinical Activity Score was at least 3, NOSPECS grade at least 4, and duration under 3 months. 10 ml of fresh peripheral blood supplied the PBMCs. RNA transcripts were the template for amplifying TCR beta CDR3 regions. TCR CDR3 regions were first amplified by RT-PCR with HTBI primers. From the multiplex PCR reads, TCRdb called clonotypes with MiXCR, one entry per CDR3 protein. The sample yields about 640,000 distinct CDR3 sequences, less than 25% seen once. Study results and caveats: The model predicted ophthalmopathy a median around six months before onset.

This clonotype was recorded once. Its antigen is not identified. The sample taken for sequencing was blood. The rearrangement links TRBV19 to TRBJ2-1, with 10 bases that match TRBD2. The sequence was obtained from a man under 40 with Graves' ophthalmopathy. As DNA, the CDR3 is TGTGCCAGTAGTATCCCGGGAGGGGCTAGCGGGAGTGATGAGCAGTTCTTC. It specifies CASSIPGGASGSDEQFF.